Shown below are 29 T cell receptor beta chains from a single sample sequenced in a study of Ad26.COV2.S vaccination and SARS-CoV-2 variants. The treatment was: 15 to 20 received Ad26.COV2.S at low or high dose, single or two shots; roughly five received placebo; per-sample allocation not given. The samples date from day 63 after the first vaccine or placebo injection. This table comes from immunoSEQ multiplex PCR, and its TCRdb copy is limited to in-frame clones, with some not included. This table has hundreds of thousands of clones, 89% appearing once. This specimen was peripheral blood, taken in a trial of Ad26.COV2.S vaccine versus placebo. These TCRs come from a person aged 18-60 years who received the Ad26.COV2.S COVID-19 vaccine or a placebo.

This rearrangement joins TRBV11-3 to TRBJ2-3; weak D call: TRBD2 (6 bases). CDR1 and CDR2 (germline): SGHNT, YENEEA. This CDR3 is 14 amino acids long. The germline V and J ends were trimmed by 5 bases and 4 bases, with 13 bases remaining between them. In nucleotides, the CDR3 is TGTGCCAGCAGCCCCTGGTCGGGGGCAGATACGCAGTATTTT. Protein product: CASSPWSGADTQYF.

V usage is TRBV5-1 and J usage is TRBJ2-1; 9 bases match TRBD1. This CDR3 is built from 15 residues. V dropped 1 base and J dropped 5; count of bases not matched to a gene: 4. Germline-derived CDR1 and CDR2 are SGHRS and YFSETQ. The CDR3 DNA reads TGCGCCAGCAGCTTGTGGGGACAGGGAGACAATGAGCAGTTCTTC. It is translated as CASSLWGQGDNEQFF.

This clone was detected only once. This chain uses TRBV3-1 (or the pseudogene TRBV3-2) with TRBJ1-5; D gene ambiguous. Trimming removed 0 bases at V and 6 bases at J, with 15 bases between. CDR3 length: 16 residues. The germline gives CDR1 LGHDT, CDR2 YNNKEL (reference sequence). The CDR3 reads CASSQDAGSGSQPQHF. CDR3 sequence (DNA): TGTGCCAGCAGCCAAGACGCGGGGTCGGGGAGTCAGCCCCAGCATTTT.

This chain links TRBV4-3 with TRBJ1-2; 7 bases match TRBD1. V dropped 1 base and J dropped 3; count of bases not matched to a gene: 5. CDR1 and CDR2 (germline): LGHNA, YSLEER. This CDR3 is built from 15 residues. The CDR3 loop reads CASSQVSQGDYGYTF. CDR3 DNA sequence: TGCGCCAGCAGCCAAGTGAGTCAGGGGGACTATGGCTACACCTTC.

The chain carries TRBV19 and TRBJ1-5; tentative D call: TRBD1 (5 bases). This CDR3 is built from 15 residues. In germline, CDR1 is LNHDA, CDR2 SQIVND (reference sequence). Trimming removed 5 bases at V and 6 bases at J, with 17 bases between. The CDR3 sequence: CASSRQGFGGQPQHF. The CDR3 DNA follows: TGTGCCAGTAGTCGCCAGGGTTTCGGGGGTCAGCCCCAGCATTTT.

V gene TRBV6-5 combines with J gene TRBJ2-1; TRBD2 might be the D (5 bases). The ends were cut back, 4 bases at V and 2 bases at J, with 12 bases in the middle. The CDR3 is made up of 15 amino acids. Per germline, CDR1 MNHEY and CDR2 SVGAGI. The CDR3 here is CASSSNGITYNEQFF. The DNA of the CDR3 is TGTGCCAGCAGTTCTAACGGGATTACCTACAATGAGCAGTTCTTC.

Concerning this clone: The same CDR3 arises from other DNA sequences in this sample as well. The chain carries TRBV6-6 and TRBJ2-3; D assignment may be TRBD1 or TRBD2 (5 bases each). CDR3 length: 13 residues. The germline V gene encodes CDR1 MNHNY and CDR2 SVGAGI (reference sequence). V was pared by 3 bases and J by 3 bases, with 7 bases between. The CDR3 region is CASSYGGTDTQYF. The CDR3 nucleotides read TGTGCCAGCAGTTATGGGGGTACAGATACGCAGTATTTT.

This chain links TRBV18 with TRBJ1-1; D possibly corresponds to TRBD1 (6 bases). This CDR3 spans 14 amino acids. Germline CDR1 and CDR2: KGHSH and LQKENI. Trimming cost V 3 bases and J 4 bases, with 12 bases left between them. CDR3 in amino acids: CASSPDSSGTEAFF. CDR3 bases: TGTGCCAGCTCACCGGACAGCTCAGGCACTGAAGCTTTCTTT.

The DNA for the CDR3 is TGTGCCAGCAGATATAACACCGGGGAGCTGTTTTTT. Its protein is CASRYNTGELFF. The chain joins TRBV2 to TRBJ2-2; D gene uncertain. The V end lost 6 bases, the J end lost 2 bases, and 4 bases lay between the germline ends. This CDR3 has 12 amino acids. The V gene's germline CDR1 is SNHLY and CDR2 FYNNEI.

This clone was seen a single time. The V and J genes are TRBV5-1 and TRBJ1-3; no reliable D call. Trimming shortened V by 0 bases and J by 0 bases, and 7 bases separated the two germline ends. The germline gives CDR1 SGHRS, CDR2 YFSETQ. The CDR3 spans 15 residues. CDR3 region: CASSLATNSGNTIYF. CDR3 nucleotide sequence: TGCGCCAGCAGCTTGGCGACTAACTCTGGAAACACCATATATTTT.

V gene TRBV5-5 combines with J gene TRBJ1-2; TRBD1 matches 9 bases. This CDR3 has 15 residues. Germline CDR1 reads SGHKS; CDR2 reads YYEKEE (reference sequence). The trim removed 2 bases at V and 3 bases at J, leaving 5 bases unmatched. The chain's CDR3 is CASSLTGGQDYGYTF. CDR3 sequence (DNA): TGTGCCAGCAGCTTAACAGGGGGCCAGGACTATGGCTACACCTTC.

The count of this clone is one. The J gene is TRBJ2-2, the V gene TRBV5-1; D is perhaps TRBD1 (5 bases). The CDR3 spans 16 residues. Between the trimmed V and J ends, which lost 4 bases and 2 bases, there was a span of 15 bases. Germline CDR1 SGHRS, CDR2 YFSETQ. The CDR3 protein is CASSTQWQGNTGELFF. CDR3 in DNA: TGCGCCAGCAGCACTCAATGGCAGGGCAACACCGGGGAGCTGTTTTTT.

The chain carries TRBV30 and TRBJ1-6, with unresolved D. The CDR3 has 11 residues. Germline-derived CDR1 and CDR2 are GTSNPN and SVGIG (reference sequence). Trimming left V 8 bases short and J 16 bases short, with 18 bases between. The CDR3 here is CAQMASEALHF. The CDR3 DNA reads TGTGCCCAAATGGCCTCCGAGGCACTCCACTTT.

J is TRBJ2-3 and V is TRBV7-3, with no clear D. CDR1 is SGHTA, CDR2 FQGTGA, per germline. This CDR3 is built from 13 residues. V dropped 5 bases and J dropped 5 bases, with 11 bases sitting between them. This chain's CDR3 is CASSREWEDTQYF. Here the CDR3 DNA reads TGTGCCAGCAGCCGTGAGTGGGAAGATACGCAGTATTTT. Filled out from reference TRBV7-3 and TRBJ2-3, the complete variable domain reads GAGVSQTPSNKVTEKGKYVELRCDPISGHTALYWYRQSLGQGPEFLIYFQGTGAADDSGLPNDRFFAVRPEGSVSTLKIQRTERGDSAVYLCASSREWEDTQYFGPGTRLTVL.

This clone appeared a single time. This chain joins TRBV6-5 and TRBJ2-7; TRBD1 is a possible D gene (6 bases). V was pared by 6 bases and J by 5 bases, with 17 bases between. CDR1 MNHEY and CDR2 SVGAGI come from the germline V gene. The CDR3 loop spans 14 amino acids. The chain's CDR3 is CASRNRERADEQYF. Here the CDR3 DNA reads TGTGCCAGCAGAAACAGGGAGAGGGCTGACGAGCAGTACTTC.

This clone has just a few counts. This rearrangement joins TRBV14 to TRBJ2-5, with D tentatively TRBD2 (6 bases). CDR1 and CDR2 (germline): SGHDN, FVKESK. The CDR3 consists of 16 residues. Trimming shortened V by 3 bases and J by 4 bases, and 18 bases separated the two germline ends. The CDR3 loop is CASSQSTSLNRETQYF. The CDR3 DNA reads TGTGCCAGCAGCCAGTCGACTAGTCTCAATCGAGAGACCCAGTACTTC. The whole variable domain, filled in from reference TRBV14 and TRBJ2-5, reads EAGVTQFPSHSVIEKGQTVTLRCDPISGHDNLYWYRRVMGKEIKFLLHFVKESKQDESGMPNNRFLAERTGGTYSTLKVQPAELEDSGVYFCASSQSTSLNRETQYFGPGTRLLVL.

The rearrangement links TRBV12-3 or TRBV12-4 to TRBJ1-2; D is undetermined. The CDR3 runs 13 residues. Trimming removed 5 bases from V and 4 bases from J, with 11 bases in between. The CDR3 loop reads CASSAWRIYGYTF. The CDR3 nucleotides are TGTGCCAGCAGTGCCTGGCGAATCTATGGCTACACCTTC.

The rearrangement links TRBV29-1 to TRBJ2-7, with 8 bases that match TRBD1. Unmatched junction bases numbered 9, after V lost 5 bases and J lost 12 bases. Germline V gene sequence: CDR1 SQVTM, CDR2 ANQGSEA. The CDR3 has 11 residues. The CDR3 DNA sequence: TGCAGCGTTACCCAAGGGACAGGCACGTACTTC. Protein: CSVTQGTGTYF.

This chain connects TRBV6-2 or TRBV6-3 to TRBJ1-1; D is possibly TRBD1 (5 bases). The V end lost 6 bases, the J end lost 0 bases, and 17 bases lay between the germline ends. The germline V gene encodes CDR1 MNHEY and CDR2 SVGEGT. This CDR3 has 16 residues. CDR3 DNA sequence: TGTGCCAGCAGCTTCGACAGAGCCTTGATGAACACTGAAGCTTTCTTT. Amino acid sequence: CASSFDRALMNTEAFF.

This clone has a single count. Here the CDR3 DNA reads TGTGCCAGTAGTACCAGCTACAACACCATATATTTT. Its protein is CASSTSYNTIYF. This chain links TRBV19 with TRBJ1-3; D remains ambiguous. Germline V gene sequence: CDR1 LNHDA, CDR2 SQIVND (reference sequence). This CDR3 region has 12 residues. Trimming shortened V by 4 bases and J by 7 bases, and 8 bases separated the two germline ends.

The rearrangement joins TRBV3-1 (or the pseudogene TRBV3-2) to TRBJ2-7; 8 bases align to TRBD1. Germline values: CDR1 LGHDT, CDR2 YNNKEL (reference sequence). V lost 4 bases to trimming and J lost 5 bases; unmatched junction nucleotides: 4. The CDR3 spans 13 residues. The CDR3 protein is CASSLGQGDEQYF. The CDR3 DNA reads TGTGCCAGCAGCCTCGGACAGGGCGACGAGCAGTACTTC.

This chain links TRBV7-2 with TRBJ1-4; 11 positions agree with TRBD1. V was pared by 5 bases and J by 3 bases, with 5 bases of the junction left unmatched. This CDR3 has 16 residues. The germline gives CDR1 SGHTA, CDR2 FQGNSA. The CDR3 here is CASSMGQGGPNEKLFF. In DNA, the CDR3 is TGTGCCAGCAGCATGGGACAGGGGGGCCCTAATGAAAAACTGTTTTTT.

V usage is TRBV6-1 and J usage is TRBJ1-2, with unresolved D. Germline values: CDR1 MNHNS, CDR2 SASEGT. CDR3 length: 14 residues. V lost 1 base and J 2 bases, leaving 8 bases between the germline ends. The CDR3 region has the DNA TGTGCCAGCAGTGAAGGACTCGGAAACTATGGCTACACCTTC. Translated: CASSEGLGNYGYTF.

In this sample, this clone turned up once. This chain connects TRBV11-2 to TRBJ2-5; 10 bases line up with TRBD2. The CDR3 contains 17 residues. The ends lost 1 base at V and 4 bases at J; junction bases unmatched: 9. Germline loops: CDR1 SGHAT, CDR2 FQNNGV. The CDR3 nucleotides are TGTGCCAGCAGCTTAGTCAGCGGGAGGGCCTGGGGAGAGACCCAGTACTTC. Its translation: CASSLVSGRAWGETQYF.

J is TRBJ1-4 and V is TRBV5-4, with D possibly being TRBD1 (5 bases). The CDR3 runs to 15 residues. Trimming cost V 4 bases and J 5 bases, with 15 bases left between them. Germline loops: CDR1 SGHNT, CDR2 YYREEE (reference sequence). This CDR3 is CASSPRGDVNEKLFF. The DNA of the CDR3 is TGTGCCAGCAGCCCGCGGGGGGACGTGAATGAAAAACTGTTTTTT.

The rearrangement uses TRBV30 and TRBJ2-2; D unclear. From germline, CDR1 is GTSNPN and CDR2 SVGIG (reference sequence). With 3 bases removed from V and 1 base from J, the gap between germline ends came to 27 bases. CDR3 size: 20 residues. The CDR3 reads CAWRGDRAYHRRRNTGELFF. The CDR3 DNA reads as TGTGCCTGGAGAGGCGACCGGGCCTACCATAGAAGGAGGAACACCGGGGAGCTGTTTTTT.

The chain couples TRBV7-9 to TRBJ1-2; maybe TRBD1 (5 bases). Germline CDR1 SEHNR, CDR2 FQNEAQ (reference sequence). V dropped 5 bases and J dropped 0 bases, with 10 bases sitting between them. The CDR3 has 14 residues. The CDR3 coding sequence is TGTGCCAGCAGCCCGACAGAGACTAACTATGGCTACACCTTC. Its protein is CASSPTETNYGYTF.

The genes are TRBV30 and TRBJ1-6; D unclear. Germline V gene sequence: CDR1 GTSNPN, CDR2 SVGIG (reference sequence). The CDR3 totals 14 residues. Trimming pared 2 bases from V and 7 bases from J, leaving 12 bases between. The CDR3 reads CAWSRGLVNSPLHF. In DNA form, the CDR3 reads TGTGCCTGGAGTCGAGGGCTAGTGAATTCACCCCTCCACTTT.

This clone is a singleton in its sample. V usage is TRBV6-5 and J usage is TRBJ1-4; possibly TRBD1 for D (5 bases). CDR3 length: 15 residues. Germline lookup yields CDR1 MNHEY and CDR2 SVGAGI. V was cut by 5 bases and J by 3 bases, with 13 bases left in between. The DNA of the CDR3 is TGTGCCAGCAGTATTTTCGGGACGCCTAATGAAAAACTGTTTTTT. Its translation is CASSIFGTPNEKLFF.